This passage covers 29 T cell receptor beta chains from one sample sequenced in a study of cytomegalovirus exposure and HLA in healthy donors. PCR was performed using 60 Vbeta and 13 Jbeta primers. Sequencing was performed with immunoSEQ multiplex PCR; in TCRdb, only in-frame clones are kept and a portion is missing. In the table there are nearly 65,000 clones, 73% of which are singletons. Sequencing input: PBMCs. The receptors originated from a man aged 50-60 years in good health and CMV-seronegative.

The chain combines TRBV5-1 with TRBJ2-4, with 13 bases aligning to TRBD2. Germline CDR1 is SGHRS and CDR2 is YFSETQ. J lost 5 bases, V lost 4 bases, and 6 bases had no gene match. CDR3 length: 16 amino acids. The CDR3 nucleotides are TGCGCCAGCAGCAAGACTAGCGGGGGGCTCCAAAACATTCAGTACTTC. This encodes CASSKTSGGLQNIQYF.

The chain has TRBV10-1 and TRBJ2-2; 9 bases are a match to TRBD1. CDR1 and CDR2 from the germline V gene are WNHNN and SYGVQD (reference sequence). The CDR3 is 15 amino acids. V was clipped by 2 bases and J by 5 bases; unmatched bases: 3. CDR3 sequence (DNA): TGCGCCAGCAGTGAGGCCGGGACAGGGACCGGGGAGCTGTTTTTT. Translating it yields CASSEAGTGTGELFF.

The chain's CDR3 is CASSGPGTGSYEQYF. CDR3 sequence (DNA): TGTGCCAGCAGTGGCCCCGGGACTGGCTCCTACGAGCAGTACTTC. The chain combines TRBV27 with TRBJ2-7, with a possible D match to TRBD2 (6 bases). The CDR3 sequence is 15 residues long. CDR1 and CDR2 from the germline V gene are MNHEY and SMNVEV (reference sequence). V lost 5 bases, J lost 0 bases, and 14 bases lay in between.

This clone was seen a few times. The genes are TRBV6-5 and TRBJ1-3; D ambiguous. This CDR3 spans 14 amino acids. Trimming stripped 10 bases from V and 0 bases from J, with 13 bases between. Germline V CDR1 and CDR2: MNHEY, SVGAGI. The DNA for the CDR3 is TGTGCCACCACCCGGTCATCCTCTGGAAACACCATATATTTT. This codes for CATTRSSSGNTIYF.

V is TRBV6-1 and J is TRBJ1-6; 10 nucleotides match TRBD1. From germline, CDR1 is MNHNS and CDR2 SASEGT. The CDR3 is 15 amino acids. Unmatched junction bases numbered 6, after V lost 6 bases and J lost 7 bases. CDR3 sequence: CASRLPGQGNSPLHF. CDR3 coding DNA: TGTGCCAGCAGGTTACCGGGACAGGGGAATTCACCCCTCCACTTT.

DNA of the CDR3: TGTGCCAGCAGCGTCACGGCGGGGCAAGAGACCCAGTACTTC. Translating gives CASSVTAGQETQYF. The chain recombines TRBV9 with TRBJ2-5, with D possibly TRBD2 on 6 matching bases. Germline CDR1 SGDLS, CDR2 YYNGEE. V lost 2 bases to trimming and J lost 2 bases, with 10 bases between them. The CDR3 spans 14 residues.

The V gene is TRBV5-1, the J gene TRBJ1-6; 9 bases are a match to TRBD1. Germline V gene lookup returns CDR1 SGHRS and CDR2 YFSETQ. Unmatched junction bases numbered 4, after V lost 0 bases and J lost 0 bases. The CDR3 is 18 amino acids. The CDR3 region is CASSLGDREASYNSPLHF. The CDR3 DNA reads TGCGCCAGCAGCTTGGGGGACAGGGAAGCCTCCTATAATTCACCCCTCCACTTT.

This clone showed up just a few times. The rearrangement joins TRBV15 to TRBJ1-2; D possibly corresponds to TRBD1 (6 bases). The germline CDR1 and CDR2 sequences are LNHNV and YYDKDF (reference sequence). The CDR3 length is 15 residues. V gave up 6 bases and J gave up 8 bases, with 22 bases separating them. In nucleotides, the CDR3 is TGTGCCACCAGGGAACGTGGGGGGACGGGGGGCGGCTACACCTTC. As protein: CATRERGGTGGGYTF.

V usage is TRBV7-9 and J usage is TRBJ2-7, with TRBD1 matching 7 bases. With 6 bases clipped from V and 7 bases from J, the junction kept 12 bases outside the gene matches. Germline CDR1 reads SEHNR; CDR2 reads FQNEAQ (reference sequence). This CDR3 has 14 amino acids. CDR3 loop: CASSYGQVVAEQYF. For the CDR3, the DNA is TGTGCCAGCAGTTACGGACAGGTCGTGGCTGAGCAGTACTTC.

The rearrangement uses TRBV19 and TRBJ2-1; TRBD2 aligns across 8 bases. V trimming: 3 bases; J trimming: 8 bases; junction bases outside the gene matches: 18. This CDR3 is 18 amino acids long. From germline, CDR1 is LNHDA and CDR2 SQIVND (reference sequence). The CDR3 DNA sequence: TGTGCCAGTAGTATCGGGGGGGCGAATCGGTTTACGCTTGATGAGCAGTTCTTC. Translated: CASSIGGANRFTLDEQFF.

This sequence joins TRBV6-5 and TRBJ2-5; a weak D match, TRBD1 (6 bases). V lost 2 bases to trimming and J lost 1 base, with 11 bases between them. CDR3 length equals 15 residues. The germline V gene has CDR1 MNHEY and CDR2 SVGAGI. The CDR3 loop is CASSYLGGSQETQYF. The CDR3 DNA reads TGTGCCAGCAGTTACCTAGGGGGTTCCCAAGAGACCCAGTACTTC.

The CDR3 reads CASSLAQSRGDTEAFF. The CDR3 region has the DNA TGTGCCAGCAGCTTAGCGCAGTCCAGGGGGGACACTGAAGCTTTCTTT. J is TRBJ1-1 and V is TRBV7-6, with 7 bases that match TRBD1. This CDR3 is built from 16 residues. Germline V lookup: CDR1 SGHVS, CDR2 FNYEAQ. The V gene end was trimmed by 0 bases and the J gene end by 3 bases; junction bases not matched to a gene: 7.

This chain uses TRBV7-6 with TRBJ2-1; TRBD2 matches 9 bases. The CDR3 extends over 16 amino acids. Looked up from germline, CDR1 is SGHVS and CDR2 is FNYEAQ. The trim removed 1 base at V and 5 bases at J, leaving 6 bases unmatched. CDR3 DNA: TGTGCCAGCAGCTTAGTAGCGGGGGCCATACACAATGAGCAGTTCTTC. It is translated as CASSLVAGAIHNEQFF.

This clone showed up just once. Here the CDR3 reads CASSILRMGPVWSPLHF. CDR3 coding DNA: TGTGCCAGTAGTATCCTCAGGATGGGGCCCGTATGGTCACCCCTCCACTTT. The chain uses TRBV19 and TRBJ1-6, with D tentatively TRBD1 (5 bases). There are 17 residues in the CDR3. Germline V lookup: CDR1 LNHDA, CDR2 SQIVND (reference sequence). The V and J ends lost 3 bases and 10 bases respectively, with 22 bases between them. Full variable domain (missing parts from reference TRBV19 and TRBJ1-6): DGGITQSPKYLFRKEGQNVTLSCEQNLNHDAMYWYRQDPGQGLRLIYYSQIVNDFQKGDIAEGYSVSREKKESFPLTVTSAQKNPTAFYLCASSILRMGPVWSPLHFGNGTRLTVT.

The CDR3 loop reads CAWSPGTGFTEAFF. CDR3 sequence (DNA): TGTGCCTGGAGTCCCGGCACAGGGTTCACTGAAGCTTTCTTT. The chain uses TRBV30 and TRBJ1-1, with D possibly matching TRBD1 (6 bases). This CDR3 is 14 amino acids long. The germline V gene encodes CDR1 GTSNPN and CDR2 SVGIG (reference sequence). V lost 2 bases to trimming and J lost 4 bases, with 14 bases between them.

In nucleotides, the CDR3 is TGTGCCAGCAGCCCCAGACCTGGTGGTATCAGGGTGCCTATGTATGGCTACACCTTC. This codes for CASSPRPGGIRVPMYGYTF. The chain links TRBV7-2 to TRBJ1-2; possibly TRBD1 for D (5 bases). This CDR3 has 19 amino acids. V lost 5 bases to trimming and J lost 5 bases, with 30 bases between them. CDR1 SGHTA and CDR2 FQGNSA come from the germline V gene.

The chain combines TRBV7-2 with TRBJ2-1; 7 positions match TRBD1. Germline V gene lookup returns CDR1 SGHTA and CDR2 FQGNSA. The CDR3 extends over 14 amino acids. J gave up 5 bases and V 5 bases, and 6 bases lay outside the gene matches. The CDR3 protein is CASSRDRVNNEQFF. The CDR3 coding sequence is TGTGCCAGCAGCCGGGACAGAGTTAACAATGAGCAGTTCTTC.

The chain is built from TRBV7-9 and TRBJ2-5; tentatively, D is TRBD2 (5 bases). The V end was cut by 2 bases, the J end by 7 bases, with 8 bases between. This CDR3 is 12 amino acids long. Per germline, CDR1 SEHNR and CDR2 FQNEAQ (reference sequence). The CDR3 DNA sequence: TGTGCCAGCAGCTTACCCCGGGGGACCCAGTACTTC. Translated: CASSLPRGTQYF.

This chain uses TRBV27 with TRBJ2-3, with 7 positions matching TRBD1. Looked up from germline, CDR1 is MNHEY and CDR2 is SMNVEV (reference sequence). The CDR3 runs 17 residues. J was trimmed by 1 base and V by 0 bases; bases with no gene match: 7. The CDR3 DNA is TGTGCCAGCAGTTTATCGACGGGACAGCCGGGCACAGATACGCAGTATTTT. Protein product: CASSLSTGQPGTDTQYF.

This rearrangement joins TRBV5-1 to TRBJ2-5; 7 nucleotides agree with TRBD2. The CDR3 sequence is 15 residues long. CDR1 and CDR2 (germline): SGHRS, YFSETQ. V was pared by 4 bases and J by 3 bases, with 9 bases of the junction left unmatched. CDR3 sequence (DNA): TGCGCCAGCAGCACCAGCCCTAGCGGAAAAGAGACCCAGTACTTC. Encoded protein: CASSTSPSGKETQYF.

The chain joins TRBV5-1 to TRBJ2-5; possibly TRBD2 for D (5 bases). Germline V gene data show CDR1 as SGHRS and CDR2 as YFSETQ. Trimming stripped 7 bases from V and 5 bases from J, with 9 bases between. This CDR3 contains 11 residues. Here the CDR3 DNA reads TGCGCCAGCTCCGGCGGGGAGACCCAGTACTTC. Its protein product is CASSGGETQYF.

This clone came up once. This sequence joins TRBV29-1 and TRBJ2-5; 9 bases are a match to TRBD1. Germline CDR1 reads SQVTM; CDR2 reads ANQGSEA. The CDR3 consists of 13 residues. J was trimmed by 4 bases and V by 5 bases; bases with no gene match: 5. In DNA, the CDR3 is TGCAGCGTTCAGCCGACAGGGGGAGAGACCCAGTACTTC. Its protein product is CSVQPTGGETQYF.

The CDR3, as DNA: TGCGCCAGCAGCTTGGACTGGAGGGCAGGTGGGACTGAAGCTTTCTTT. It is translated as CASSLDWRAGGTEAFF. The V and J genes are TRBV5-1 and TRBJ1-1; the D is unclear. Trimming stripped 0 bases from V and 5 bases from J, with 17 bases between. The CDR3 has 16 amino acids. The germline V gene has CDR1 SGHRS and CDR2 YFSETQ.

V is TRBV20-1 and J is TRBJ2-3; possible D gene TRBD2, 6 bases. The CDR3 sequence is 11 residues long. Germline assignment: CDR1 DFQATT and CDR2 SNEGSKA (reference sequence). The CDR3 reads CSGGSTDTQYF. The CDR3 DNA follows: TGCAGCGGGGGAAGCACAGATACGCAGTATTTT.

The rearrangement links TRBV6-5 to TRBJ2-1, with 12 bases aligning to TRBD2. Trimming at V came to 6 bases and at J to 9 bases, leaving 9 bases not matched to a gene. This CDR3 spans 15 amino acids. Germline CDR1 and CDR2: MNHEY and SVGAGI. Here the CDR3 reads CASSPGLAGISEQFF. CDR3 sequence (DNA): TGTGCCAGCAGCCCCGGACTAGCGGGGATTAGTGAGCAGTTCTTC.

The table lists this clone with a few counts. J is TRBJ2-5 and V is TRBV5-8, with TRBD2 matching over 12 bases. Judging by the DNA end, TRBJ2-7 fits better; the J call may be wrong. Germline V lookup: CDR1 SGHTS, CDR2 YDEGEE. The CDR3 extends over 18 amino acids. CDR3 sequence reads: CASSSLGTSGRQTYEQYF. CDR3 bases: TGTGCCAGCAGCTCTTTGGGGACTAGCGGGCGCCAGACCTACGAGCAGTACTTC.

The CDR3 DNA reads as TGTGCCAGCAGCTGGCGGAGGAACGAGCAGTACTTC. Translated: CASSWRRNEQYF. V usage is TRBV5-6 and J usage is TRBJ2-7; D perhaps matches TRBD2 (5 bases). The V gene lost 3 bases and the J gene lost 5 bases, with 9 bases spanning the gap. CDR3 length: 12 amino acids. CDR1 is SGHDT, CDR2 YYEEEE, per germline.

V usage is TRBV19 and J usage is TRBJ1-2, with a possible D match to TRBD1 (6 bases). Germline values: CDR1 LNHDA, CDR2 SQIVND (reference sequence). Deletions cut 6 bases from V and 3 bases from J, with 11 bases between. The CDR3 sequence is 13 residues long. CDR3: CASSGGGHYGYTF. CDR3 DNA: TGTGCCAGTAGCGGGGGGGGGCACTATGGCTACACCTTC.

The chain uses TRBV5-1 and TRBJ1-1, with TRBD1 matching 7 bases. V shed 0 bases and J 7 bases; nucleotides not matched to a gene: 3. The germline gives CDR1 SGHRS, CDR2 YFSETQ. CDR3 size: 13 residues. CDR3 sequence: CASSLVQGVEAFF. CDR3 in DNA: TGCGCCAGCAGCTTGGTTCAGGGGGTTGAAGCTTTCTTT.